A selection of T cell receptor beta chains follows, all from one sample in a study of cytomegalovirus exposure and HLA in healthy donors. Method: immunoSEQ multiplex PCR; TCRdb's copy keeps in-frame clones and lacks some. The sample lists about 150,000 clones, around 75% occurring once. Sample: PBMCs. The receptors stem from a male donor in good health and CMV-seronegative. Both conserved end residues are part of each CDR3. The D gene is left open where the match is weak.

TRBV27,NA,TRBJ2-7,CASGGRHEQYF
TRBV4-1,NA,TRBJ2-7,CASSRGDRSYEQYF
TRBV27,TRBD1,TRBJ1-6,CASSSYNRGRVSLHF
TRBV7-9,NA,TRBJ1-1,CASRNQGNTEAFF
TRBV2,NA,TRBJ1-4,CASSTGTEKMKSKLFF
TRBV27,TRBD1,TRBJ1-2,CASSPSSGTVGGYTF
TRBV18,NA,TRBJ2-6,CASSPRDSAFAGANVLTF
TRBV27,NA,TRBJ2-7,CASSYTESYEQYF
TRBV2,NA,TRBJ2-2,CASSPVSGNTGELFF
TRBV6-6,NA,TRBJ1-6,CASSSTQDSPLHF
TRBV25-1,TRBD2,TRBJ2-3,CASSEERGGLSDTQYF